A single sample is the source of the 14 T cell receptor beta chains below, sequenced in a study of T cell responses to AZD1222 COVID-19 vaccine listed by TCRdb under 2021. The library was built by means of the immunoSEQ multiplex PCR assay. TCRdb mirrors the immuneACCESS table, restricted to in-frame sequences. Some clones are absent from its copies; in checked studies, under half trace to an unresolved V gene, and the reason for the others is unknown. This sample gives about 110,000 clones in total; more than 75% of them show up just once. The leading ten clones occupy 5% of the sample. The meaning of the sample's time point label: baseline before first vaccination. Source: peripheral blood, taken on day 0 of AZD1222 vaccination. The source is an adult in good health.

The rearrangement uses TRBV9 and TRBJ2-4; 10 nucleotides align to TRBD1. Germline V gives CDR1 SGDLS, CDR2 YYNGEE. The junction had 5 bases not matched to a gene; V was cut back by 0 bases and J by 5 bases. This CDR3 region has 16 residues. The CDR3, as DNA: TGTGCCAGCAGCGTAGATGCCGGGACAGGGGAAAACATTCAGTACTTC. Protein product: CASSVDAGTGENIQYF.

This chain links TRBV6-2 or TRBV6-3 with TRBJ2-2; D ambiguous. The V and J ends lost 6 bases and 1 base respectively, with 12 bases between them. There are 15 residues in the CDR3. Germline CDR1 MNHEY, CDR2 SVGEGT. CDR3 protein: CASSLGAVNTGELFF. CDR3 nucleotides: TGTGCCAGCAGCCTAGGAGCTGTGAACACCGGGGAGCTGTTTTTT.

The chain links TRBV27 to TRBJ2-5; D not certain. Germline V gene lookup returns CDR1 MNHEY and CDR2 SMNVEV (reference sequence). The V and J ends lost 6 bases and 3 bases respectively, with 17 bases between them. This CDR3 contains 15 residues. The CDR3 region has the DNA TGTGCCAGCAGGGCGGAAGGATCACGGAAAGAGACCCAGTACTTC. It specifies CASRAEGSRKETQYF.

The chain combines TRBV10-1 with TRBJ2-2; D is unresolved. The germline V gene encodes CDR1 WNHNN and CDR2 SYGVQD (reference sequence). The CDR3 is 13 residues long. Trimming removed 8 bases at V and 3 bases at J, with 10 bases between. CDR3 sequence reads: CASSRSYTGELFF. For the CDR3, the DNA is TGCGCCAGCTCGAGGTCTTACACCGGGGAGCTGTTTTTT.

The chain links TRBV7-6 to TRBJ2-1, with a tentative D call TRBD2 (6 bases). Germline values: CDR1 SGHVS, CDR2 FNYEAQ. This CDR3 is built from 13 residues. The V end lost 0 bases, the J end lost 7 bases, and 7 bases lay between the germline ends. CDR3 DNA sequence: TGTGCCAGCAGCTTAGCGGAGGGGAATGAGCAGTTCTTC. Amino acid sequence: CASSLAEGNEQFF. Full variable domain (outside the CDR3, taken from reference TRBV7-6 and TRBJ2-1): GAGVSQSPRYKVTKRGQDVALRCDPISGHVSLYWYRQALGQGPEFLTYFNYEAQQDKSGLPNDRFSAERPEGSISTLTIQRTEQRDSAMYRCASSLAEGNEQFFGPGTRLTVL.

Only a few counts were recorded for this clone. The chain recombines TRBV7-2 with TRBJ2-1; D perhaps matches TRBD2 (6 bases). The V end was cut by 0 bases, the J end by 2 bases, with 8 bases between. Germline V gives CDR1 SGHTA, CDR2 FQGNSA. The CDR3 has 15 residues. In DNA, the CDR3 is TGTGCCAGCAGCTTAGCGGGGGGAACCTACAATGAGCAGTTCTTC. Encoded protein: CASSLAGGTYNEQFF. Filled out from reference TRBV7-2 and TRBJ2-1, the complete variable domain reads GAGVSQSPSNKVTEKGKDVELRCDPISGHTALYWYRQSLGQGLEFLIYFQGNSAPDKSGLPSDRFSAERTGGSVSTLTIQRTQQEDSAVYLCASSLAGGTYNEQFFGPGTRLTVL.

The rearrangement joins TRBV5-1 to TRBJ2-3; D not certain. Between the trimmed V and J ends, which lost 0 bases and 8 bases, there was a span of 7 bases. Germline-derived CDR1 and CDR2 are SGHRS and YFSETQ. The CDR3 has 12 residues. CDR3 nucleotide sequence: TGCGCCAGCAGCTTGGAGTCTACTACGCAGTATTTT. Amino acids: CASSLESTTQYF.

This clone was counted a single time. V is TRBV7-9 and J is TRBJ2-7, with a tentative D call TRBD2 (5 bases). CDR1 and CDR2 from the germline V gene are SEHNR and FQNEAQ (reference sequence). Deletions cut 8 bases from V and 2 bases from J, with 10 bases between. The CDR3 has 12 residues. Here the CDR3 reads CASGELPYEQYF. CDR3 in DNA: TGTGCCAGCGGGGAGTTGCCCTACGAGCAGTACTTC.

V and J are TRBV5-5 and TRBJ2-7; no firm D call. Germline CDR1 is SGHKS and CDR2 is YYEKEE (reference sequence). The germline V and J ends were trimmed by 0 bases and 3 bases, with 7 bases remaining between them. This CDR3 has 13 residues. This chain's CDR3 is CASSLAPNYEQYF. Written as DNA, the CDR3 is TGTGCCAGCAGCTTGGCCCCAAACTACGAGCAGTACTTC.

The chain links TRBV5-1 to TRBJ1-4; 7 bases map to TRBD1. CDR1 is SGHRS, CDR2 YFSETQ, per germline. The CDR3 has 15 residues. The V gene end was trimmed by 0 bases and the J gene end by 8 bases; junction bases not matched to a gene: 7. The CDR3, as DNA: TGCGCCAGCAGCTTGGAGGGGGCTAGTAGAGAAAAACTGTTTTTT. This codes for CASSLEGASREKLFF.

The gene calls are TRBV5-5 and TRBJ1-2; TRBD1 is a possible D gene (5 bases). CDR1 and CDR2 (germline): SGHKS, YYEKEE (reference sequence). V was cut by 0 bases and J by 7 bases, with 22 bases left in between. This CDR3 is built from 17 residues. The CDR3 protein is CASSLEALPGRLGGYTF. The CDR3 region has the DNA TGTGCCAGCAGCTTGGAGGCTCTCCCGGGACGGCTTGGTGGCTACACCTTC.

A few counts support this clone. The chain combines TRBV6-4 with TRBJ1-6; tentative D call: TRBD1 (5 bases). Between the trimmed V and J ends, which lost 4 bases and 7 bases, there was a span of 14 bases. The germline gives CDR1 MRHNA, CDR2 SNTAGT. The CDR3 is 15 residues long. The CDR3 here is CASSALSGRNSPLHF. CDR3 sequence (DNA): TGTGCCAGCAGTGCCCTTTCAGGGAGGAATTCACCCCTCCACTTT.

V is TRBV3-1 (or the pseudogene TRBV3-2) and J is TRBJ1-2, with D hard to call. CDR3 size: 13 residues. The germline V gene has CDR1 LGHDT and CDR2 YNNKEL (reference sequence). Trimming removed 4 bases from V and 3 bases from J, with 9 bases in between. In DNA form, the CDR3 reads TGTGCCAGCAGCCTGGAAGGGCACTATGGCTACACCTTC. Translating it yields CASSLEGHYGYTF.

The V call is TRBV14, the J call TRBJ2-7; D uncertain. The CDR3 covers 13 residues. Trimming took 2 bases from V and 10 from J, leaving 15 bases between them. From germline, CDR1 is SGHDN and CDR2 FVKESK. The CDR3 DNA sequence: TGTGCCAGCAGCCAATCGGGTAAAACCCGACAGTACTTC. Protein product: CASSQSGKTRQYF.